This entry lists 9 T cell receptor beta chains sequenced from one sample in a study of human CD4 T cells and Enterobacteriaceae. Some clones are missing from TCRdb's copy, which holds only in-frame ones; the method was immunoSEQ multiplex PCR. The table shows fewer than 35,000 clones, with 70% to 90% occurring only once. Memory CD4+ T cells were sorted as all CD4+ cells except CD45RA+CCR7+CD95- naive cells, over 95% pure. Sequencing was carried out using memory CD4+ T cells from blood. The receptors shown here come from a human donor in good health.

This clone was seen only once. The genes are TRBV5-5 and TRBJ2-1; D is possibly TRBD2 (5 bases). V was pared by 0 bases and J by 5 bases, with 9 bases between. This CDR3 contains 14 residues. CDR1 is SGHKS, CDR2 YYEKEE, per germline (reference sequence). The CDR3 reads CASSLGLLNNEQFF. The CDR3 nucleotides read TGTGCCAGCAGCTTGGGACTACTGAACAATGAGCAGTTCTTC.

The rearrangement uses TRBV29-1 and TRBJ2-7; 8 nucleotides align to TRBD2. Per the germline V gene, CDR1 is SQVTM and CDR2 is ANQGSEA. The V and J ends lost 0 bases and 6 bases, in that order; junction bases with no gene match: 10. CDR3 size: 15 residues. The DNA for the CDR3 is TGCAGCGTTGAAGATCGTGGCGGGAGGCGCTCCGAGCAGTACTTC. This translates into CSVEDRGGRRSEQYF.

The V call is TRBV5-1, the J call TRBJ2-1; 9 bases agree with TRBD1. The CDR3 has 15 amino acids. Germline values: CDR1 SGHRS, CDR2 YFSETQ. The J segment lost 8 bases and the V segment lost 0 bases, leaving 6 bases of the junction unmatched. CDR3 bases: TGCGCCAGCAGCTTGGGGACAGGGGCGGTCCATGAGCAGTTCTTC. Its translation is CASSLGTGAVHEQFF.

The chain links TRBV9 to TRBJ2-7; the match to TRBD1 covers 10 bases. Germline V gives CDR1 SGDLS, CDR2 YYNGEE. The ends lost 4 bases at V and 2 bases at J; junction bases unmatched: 6. This CDR3 contains 15 residues. CDR3 sequence (DNA): TGTGCCAGCAGCACTTCCGGGACAGGGGCCTACGAGCAGTACTTC. Translated: CASSTSGTGAYEQYF.

The V call is TRBV29-1, the J call TRBJ2-1; 8 positions agree with TRBD1. J gave up 10 bases and V 6 bases, and 11 bases lay outside the gene matches. Germline values: CDR1 SQVTM, CDR2 ANQGSEA. The length of the CDR3 is 13 residues. CDR3: CSVRFNPGGEQFF. The CDR3 DNA is TGCAGCGTCCGCTTCAACCCAGGGGGCGAGCAGTTCTTC.

The V and J genes are TRBV5-1 and TRBJ1-4; tentatively, D is TRBD1 (6 bases). Germline V gene data show CDR1 as SGHRS and CDR2 as YFSETQ. The length of the CDR3 is 14 residues. Deletions cut 2 bases from V and 3 bases from J, with 8 bases between. The CDR3 sequence: CASSLQGSNEKLFF. As DNA, the CDR3 is TGCGCCAGCAGCTTACAGGGTTCTAATGAAAAACTGTTTTTT.

The gene calls are TRBV7-9 and TRBJ2-4; D may be TRBD2 (6 bases). The V and J ends lost 5 bases and 1 base respectively, with 12 bases between them. Germline V gene data show CDR1 as SEHNR and CDR2 as FQNEAQ (reference sequence). The CDR3 is 15 residues long. CDR3 protein: CASSQTGGAKNIQYF. The CDR3 region has the DNA TGTGCCAGCAGCCAGACTGGGGGGGCCAAAAACATTCAGTACTTC.

This clone has only a few counts. The CDR3 spells CASSDSGTGLEKLFF. CDR3 coding DNA: TGTGCCAGCAGTGATTCGGGGACAGGTCTCGAAAAACTGTTTTTT. This sequence joins TRBV2 and TRBJ1-4; TRBD1 aligns across 8 bases. Trimming took 3 bases from V and 8 from J; bases not matched to a gene: 8. This CDR3 contains 15 residues. The germline CDR1 and CDR2 sequences are SNHLY and FYNNEI. The whole variable domain, filled in from reference TRBV2 and TRBJ1-4, reads EPEVTQTPSHQVTQMGQEVILRCVPISNHLYFYWYRQILGQKVEFLVSFYNNEISEKSEIFDDQFSVERPDGSNFTLKIRSTKLEDSAMYFCASSDSGTGLEKLFFGSGTQLSVL.

This sequence joins TRBV27 and TRBJ1-2, with D possibly matching TRBD1 (5 bases). V was cut by 0 bases and J by 7 bases, with 15 bases left in between. Germline CDR1 and CDR2: MNHEY and SMNVEV (reference sequence). The CDR3 consists of 15 residues. Here the CDR3 DNA reads TGTGCCAGCAGTTTATCGGGGGGAGGCAGTGGTGGCTACACCTTC. Translation: CASSLSGGGSGGYTF.